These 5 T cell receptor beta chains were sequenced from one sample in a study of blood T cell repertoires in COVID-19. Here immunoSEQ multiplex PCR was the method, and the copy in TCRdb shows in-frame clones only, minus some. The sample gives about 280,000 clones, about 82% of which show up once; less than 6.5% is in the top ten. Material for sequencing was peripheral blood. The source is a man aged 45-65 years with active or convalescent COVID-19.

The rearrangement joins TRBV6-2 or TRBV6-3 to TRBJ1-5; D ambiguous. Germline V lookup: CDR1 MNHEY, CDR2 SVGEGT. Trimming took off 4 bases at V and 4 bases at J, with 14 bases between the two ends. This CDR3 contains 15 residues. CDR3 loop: CASSSYPFLNQPQHF. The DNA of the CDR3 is TGTGCCAGCAGTTCCTACCCCTTTTTGAATCAGCCCCAGCATTTT.

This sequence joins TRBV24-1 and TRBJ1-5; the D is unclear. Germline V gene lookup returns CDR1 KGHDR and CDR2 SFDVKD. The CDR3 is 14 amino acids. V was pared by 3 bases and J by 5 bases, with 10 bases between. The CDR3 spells CATSDAGSDQPQHF. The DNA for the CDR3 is TGTGCCACCAGTGATGCGGGGTCGGATCAGCCCCAGCATTTT.

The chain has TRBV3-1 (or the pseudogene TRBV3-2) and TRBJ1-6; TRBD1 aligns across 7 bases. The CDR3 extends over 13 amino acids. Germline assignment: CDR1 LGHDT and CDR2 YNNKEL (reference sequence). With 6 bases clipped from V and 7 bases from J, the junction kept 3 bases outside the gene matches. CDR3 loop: CASRAGGNSPLHF. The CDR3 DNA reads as TGTGCCAGCAGAGCAGGGGGGAATTCACCCCTCCACTTT.

This CDR3 reads CASRRTVTYSGANVLTF. The CDR3 DNA is TGTGCCAGCAGACGGACAGTGACTTACTCTGGGGCCAACGTCCTGACTTTC. The rearrangement uses TRBV2 and TRBJ2-6; D might be TRBD1 (6 bases). Germline lookup yields CDR1 SNHLY and CDR2 FYNNEI. Trimming cost V 6 bases and J 0 bases, with 15 bases left between them. CDR3 length: 17 residues.

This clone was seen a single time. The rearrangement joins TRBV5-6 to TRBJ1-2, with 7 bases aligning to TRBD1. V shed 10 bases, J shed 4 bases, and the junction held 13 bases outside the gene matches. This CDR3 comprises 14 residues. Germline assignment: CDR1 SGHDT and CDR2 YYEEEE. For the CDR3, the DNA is TGTGCCGCCTCAAGACAGGGACTAGGCTATGGCTACACCTTC. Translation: CAASRQGLGYGYTF.